The source of this T cell receptor beta chain is a study of T-cell memory formation after mild COVID-19. Study at large: TCR clusters mostly belonged to single donors. Whole-study findings and limits: Nothing showed for sure that second-wave clones peaking on day 37 were SARS-CoV-2 specific.

The sample holds a few counts of this clonotype. Its antigen is not identified. This CDR3 comprises 17 residues. Between the trimmed V and J ends, which lost 4 bases and 4 bases, there was a span of 20 bases. Germline CDR1 and CDR2: SGHTA and FQGTGA. The authors produced TCR alpha and TCR beta cDNA libraries with sample barcodes and UMIs by 5'RACE using constant-segment primers. TCRdb reanalysed the 5' RACE reads using MiXCR and keeps one entry per CDR3 protein. The sample has 50,000 to 70,000 distinct CDR3 sequences, 10% to 15% seen once. The chain carries TRBV7-3 and TRBJ2-1, with a weak D call TRBD1 (6 bases). The source is a man between 18 and 29 years old who had mild COVID-19 (a few samples of this study predate the infection). Cell type and time point are not known. Sequencing was done on a sample of PBMCs or a T cell subset sorted from them (not recorded which). The CDR3 DNA reads TGTGCCAGCAGCTCTGGTGGGGGCAGGGCAGGGTACAATGAGCAGTTCTTC. This translates into CASSSGGGRAGYNEQFF.